The 13 T cell receptor beta chains given below trace back to one sample, sequenced in a study of T-cell reconstitution after alpha-beta-depleted transplantation in children. Preparation of the TCRbeta library used unique molecular identifiers. Each CDR3 protein gets one entry after TCRdb re-called the PCR reads with MiXCR. The sample has around 450,000 distinct CDR3 sequences, around 15% seen once; the top ten hold under 30%. The source was PBMCs, mostly from graft donor cells, collected 360 days after TCRalphabeta/CD19-depleted stem cell transplant. These receptors all stem from a boy younger than two who had a stem cell transplant for Wiskott-Aldrich syndrome, so the T cells may come from the graft donor.

Only a few counts were recorded for this clonotype. The V gene is TRBV6-5, the J gene TRBJ2-4, with D uncertain. Germline CDR1 MNHEY, CDR2 SVGAGI. The CDR3 has 16 amino acids. V was trimmed by 6 bases and J by 6 bases, leaving 21 bases between them. CDR3 residues: CASSQGPGPSRNIQYF. The CDR3 DNA is TGTGCCAGCAGCCAAGGGCCAGGCCCCTCGAGAAACATTCAGTACTTC.

This clonotype is a singleton in its sample. The gene calls are TRBV5-1 and TRBJ2-3, with 10 bases matching TRBD1. Losses at the gene ends were 2 bases for V and 6 bases for J; bases not matched to a gene: 3. Germline values: CDR1 SGHRS, CDR2 YFSETQ. The CDR3 covers 14 residues. The CDR3 bases are TGCGCCAGCAGCTTTGACAGGGGGCACGATACGCAGTATTTT. This encodes CASSFDRGHDTQYF. The whole variable domain, remainder taken from reference TRBV5-1 and TRBJ2-3, is KAGVTQTPRYLIKTRGQQVTLSCSPISGHRSVSWYQQTPGQGLQFLFEYFSETQRNKGNFPGRFSGRQFSNSRSEMNVSTLELGDSALYLCASSFDRGHDTQYFGPGTRLTVL.

The chain combines TRBV6-5 with TRBJ2-1; D might be TRBD1 (5 bases). V was cut by 2 bases and J by 7 bases, with 15 bases left in between. In germline, CDR1 is MNHEY, CDR2 SVGAGI. CDR3 size: 15 residues. This chain's CDR3 is CASSYRGRGGNEQFF. CDR3 coding DNA: TGTGCCAGCAGTTACAGGGGTCGTGGTGGAAATGAGCAGTTCTTC.

The CDR3 loop is CASRGVGSRVSYNEQFF. The CDR3 coding sequence is TGTGCCAGCAGGGGGGTTGGGTCACGGGTTTCCTACAATGAGCAGTTCTTC. The genes are TRBV12-3 or TRBV12-4 and TRBJ2-1, with D perhaps assigned TRBD1 or TRBD2 (5 bases each). Trimming shortened V by 6 bases and J by 1 base, and 19 bases separated the two germline ends. The CDR3 sequence is 17 residues long.

J is TRBJ2-1 and V is TRBV7-2; a possible D gene is TRBD2 (5 bases). The CDR3 totals 14 residues. The germline gives CDR1 SGHTA, CDR2 FQGNSA. Trimming took off 2 bases at V and 4 bases at J, with 9 bases between the two ends. The CDR3 region is CASSLYRGYNEQFF. As DNA, the CDR3 is TGTGCCAGCAGCTTATATCGGGGATACAATGAGCAGTTCTTC.

For the CDR3, the DNA is TGTGCCAGCAGTTCGGTTAGGCGATACGAGCAGTACTTC. Its protein is CASSSVRRYEQYF. This chain uses TRBV6-6 with TRBJ2-7; D call uncertain. V lost 4 bases and J lost 4, with 11 bases in between. The germline gives CDR1 MNHNY, CDR2 SVGAGI (reference sequence). This CDR3 spans 13 amino acids.

Ten or more counts support this clonotype. The chain joins TRBV5-1 to TRBJ2-3; 10 bases match TRBD1. The CDR3 has 15 amino acids. V lost 4 bases to trimming and J lost 4 bases; unmatched junction nucleotides: 6. Germline CDR1 is SGHRS and CDR2 is YFSETQ. The CDR3 region is CASSTGQGLADTQYF. The CDR3, as DNA: TGCGCCAGCAGCACGGGACAGGGGCTCGCAGATACGCAGTATTTT.

The chain is built from TRBV11-2 and TRBJ2-1, with 13 bases matching TRBD2. CDR3 size: 20 residues. In germline, CDR1 is SGHAT, CDR2 FQNNGV. The ends lost 5 bases at V and 0 bases at J; junction bases unmatched: 13. CDR3: CASSPIGGLAGPSSYNEQFF. The CDR3 DNA reads TGTGCCAGCAGCCCCATCGGGGGACTAGCGGGGCCGAGCTCCTACAATGAGCAGTTCTTC.

CDR3 in amino acids: CAISESPAYNEQFF. The CDR3 bases are TGTGCCATCAGTGAGTCGCCAGCCTACAATGAGCAGTTCTTC. The rearrangement joins TRBV10-3 to TRBJ2-1; D not resolved. Germline CDR1 reads ENHRY; CDR2 reads SYGVKD. The CDR3 loop spans 14 amino acids. Trimming stripped 0 bases from V and 2 bases from J, with 5 bases between.

The DNA for the CDR3 is TGTGCCAGCAGCTTAGTATCCATGCGATGGACTGAAGCTTTCTTT. This encodes CASSLVSMRWTEAFF. The chain links TRBV7-6 to TRBJ1-1; no reliable D call. CDR1 SGHVS and CDR2 FNYEAQ come from the germline V gene. CDR3 length equals 15 residues. V lost 1 base and J 5 bases, leaving 14 bases between the germline ends.

This clonotype was counted only a few times. Germline and junction disagree at one end, which may indicate a read error. The V and J genes are TRBV7-9 and TRBJ2-1, with 13 bases identical to TRBD2. Germline assignment: CDR1 SEHNR and CDR2 FQNEAQ (reference sequence). The CDR3 sequence is 15 residues long. The CDR3 nucleotides read TGTGCCAGCAGATTAGGACTAGCGGGAGCAAATGAGCAGTTCTTC. Amino acid sequence: CASRLGLAGANEQFF.

CDR3 bases: TGTGCCAGCAGTTACCAGGGTAATAAGCCCCAGCATTTT. The encoded protein is CASSYQGNKPQHF. The chain uses TRBV6-5 and TRBJ1-5, with D possibly TRBD1 on 5 matching bases. The CDR3 loop spans 13 amino acids. The germline V gene has CDR1 MNHEY and CDR2 SVGAGI. The V end lost 2 bases, the J end lost 8 bases, and 10 bases lay between the germline ends.

There are a few counts of this clonotype. The chain recombines TRBV12-3 or TRBV12-4 with TRBJ2-7; 12 bases map to TRBD2. This CDR3 contains 19 residues. J was trimmed by 3 bases and V by 0 bases; bases with no gene match: 12. CDR3 bases: TGTGCCAGCAGTTTAGCGCTGCTAGCGGGAGGGCCCTCTAGCTACGAGCAGTACTTC. Translating it yields CASSLALLAGGPSSYEQYF.